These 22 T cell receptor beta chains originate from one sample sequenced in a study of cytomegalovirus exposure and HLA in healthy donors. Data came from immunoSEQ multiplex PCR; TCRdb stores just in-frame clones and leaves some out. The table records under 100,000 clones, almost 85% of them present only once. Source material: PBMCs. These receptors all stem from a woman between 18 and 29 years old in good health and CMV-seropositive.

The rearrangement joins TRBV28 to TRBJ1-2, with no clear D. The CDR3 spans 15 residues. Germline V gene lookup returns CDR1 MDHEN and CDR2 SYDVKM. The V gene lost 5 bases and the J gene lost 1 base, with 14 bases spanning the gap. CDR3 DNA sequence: TGTGCCAGCAGTGGGCCCGCAGCAAATAACTATGGCTACACCTTC. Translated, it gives CASSGPAANNYGYTF.

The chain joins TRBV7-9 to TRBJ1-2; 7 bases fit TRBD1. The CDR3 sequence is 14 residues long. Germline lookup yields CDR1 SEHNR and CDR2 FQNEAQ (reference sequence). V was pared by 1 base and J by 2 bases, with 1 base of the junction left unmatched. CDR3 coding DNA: TGTGCCAGCAGCTTAGAGACAGGGAACTATGGCTACACCTTC. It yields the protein CASSLETGNYGYTF.

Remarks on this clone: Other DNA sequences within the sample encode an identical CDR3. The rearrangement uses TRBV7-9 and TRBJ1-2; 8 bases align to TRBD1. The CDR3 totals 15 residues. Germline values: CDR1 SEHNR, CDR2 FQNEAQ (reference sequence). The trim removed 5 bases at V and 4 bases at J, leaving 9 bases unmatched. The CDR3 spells CASSLGQGGIYGYTF. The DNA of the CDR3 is TGTGCCAGCAGCCTCGGACAGGGCGGTATCTATGGCTACACCTTC.

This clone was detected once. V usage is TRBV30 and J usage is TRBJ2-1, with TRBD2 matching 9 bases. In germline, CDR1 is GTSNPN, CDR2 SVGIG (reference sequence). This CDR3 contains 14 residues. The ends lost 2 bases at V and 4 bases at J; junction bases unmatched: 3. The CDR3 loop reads CAWSRLAEYNEQFF. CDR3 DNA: TGTGCCTGGAGTCGACTAGCGGAATACAATGAGCAGTTCTTC.

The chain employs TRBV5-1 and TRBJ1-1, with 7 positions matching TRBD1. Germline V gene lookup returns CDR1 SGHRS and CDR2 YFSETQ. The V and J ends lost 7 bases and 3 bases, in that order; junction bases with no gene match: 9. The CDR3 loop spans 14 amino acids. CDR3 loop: CASWSDRVDTEAFF. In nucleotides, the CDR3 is TGCGCCAGCTGGTCCGACAGGGTCGACACTGAAGCTTTCTTT.

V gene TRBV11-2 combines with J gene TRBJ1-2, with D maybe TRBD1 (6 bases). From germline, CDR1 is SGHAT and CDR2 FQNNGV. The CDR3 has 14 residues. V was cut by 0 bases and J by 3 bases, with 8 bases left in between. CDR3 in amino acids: CASSLEQGHYGYTF. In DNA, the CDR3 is TGTGCCAGCAGCTTAGAACAGGGCCACTATGGCTACACCTTC. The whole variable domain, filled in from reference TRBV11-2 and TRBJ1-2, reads EAGVAQSPRYKIIEKRQSVAFWCNPISGHATLYWYQQILGQGPKLLIQFQNNGVVDDSQLPKDRFSAERLKGVDSTLKIQPAKLEDSAVYLCASSLEQGHYGYTFGSGTRLTVV.

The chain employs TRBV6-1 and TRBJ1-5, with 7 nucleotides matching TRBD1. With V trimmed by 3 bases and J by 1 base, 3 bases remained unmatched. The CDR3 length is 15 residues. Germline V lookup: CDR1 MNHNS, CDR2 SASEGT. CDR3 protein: CASSDQGQSNQPQHF. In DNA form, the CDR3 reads TGTGCCAGCAGTGATCAGGGACAGAGCAATCAGCCCCAGCATTTT.

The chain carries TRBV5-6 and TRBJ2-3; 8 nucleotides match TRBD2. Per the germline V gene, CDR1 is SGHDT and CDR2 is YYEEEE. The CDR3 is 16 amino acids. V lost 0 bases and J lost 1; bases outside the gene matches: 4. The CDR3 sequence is CASSLGGLGGTDTQYF. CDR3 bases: TGTGCCAGCAGCTTGGGGGGACTAGGGGGCACAGATACGCAGTATTTT.

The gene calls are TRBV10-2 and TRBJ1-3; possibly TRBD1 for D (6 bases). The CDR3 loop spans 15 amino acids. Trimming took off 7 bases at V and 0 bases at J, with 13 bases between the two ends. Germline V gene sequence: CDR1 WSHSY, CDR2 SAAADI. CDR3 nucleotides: TGCGCCAGCATGCCCGGACAGCACTCTGGAAACACCATATATTTT. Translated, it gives CASMPGQHSGNTIYF.

The CDR3, as DNA: TGTGCCAGCAGAACCCAAGGGGGCCTCAATGAAAAACTGTTTTTT. This encodes CASRTQGGLNEKLFF. The chain recombines TRBV27 with TRBJ1-4; 7 bases align to TRBD1. Trimming cost V 6 bases and J 5 bases; bases outside gene matches: 9. The CDR3 sequence is 15 residues long. The germline V gene encodes CDR1 MNHEY and CDR2 SMNVEV (reference sequence).

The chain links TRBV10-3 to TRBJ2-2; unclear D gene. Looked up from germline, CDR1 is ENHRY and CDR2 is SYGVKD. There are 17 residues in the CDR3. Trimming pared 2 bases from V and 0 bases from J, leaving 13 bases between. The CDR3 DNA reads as TGTGCCATCAGTGAGGAGAGAGCGATCGCGAACACCGGGGAGCTGTTTTTT. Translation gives CAISEERAIANTGELFF.

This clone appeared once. The CDR3 here is CASSGRGVYGYTF. The CDR3 coding sequence is TGTGCCAGCAGTGGGAGGGGGGTTTATGGCTACACCTTC. J is TRBJ1-2 and V is TRBV6-5, with TRBD1 as a possible D gene (6 bases). The ends were cut back, 5 bases at V and 5 bases at J, with 12 bases in the middle. This CDR3 is built from 13 residues. The germline V gene encodes CDR1 MNHEY and CDR2 SVGAGI.

CDR3 residues: CASSPRTGPSGTF. CDR3 DNA sequence: TGTGCCAGCAGCCCCCGGACAGGCCCTTCGGGCACCTTC. The V gene is TRBV7-8, the J gene TRBJ1-2, with 7 bases that match TRBD1. CDR3 size: 13 residues. Looked up from germline, CDR1 is SGHVS and CDR2 is FQNEAQ. The J segment lost 13 bases and the V segment lost 5 bases, leaving 13 bases of the junction unmatched.

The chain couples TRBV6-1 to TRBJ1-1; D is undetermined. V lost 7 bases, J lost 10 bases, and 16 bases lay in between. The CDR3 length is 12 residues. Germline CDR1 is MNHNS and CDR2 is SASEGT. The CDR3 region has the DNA TGTGCCAGCATGGAGCCCGGGGTTCGAGCTTTCTTT. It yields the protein CASMEPGVRAFF.

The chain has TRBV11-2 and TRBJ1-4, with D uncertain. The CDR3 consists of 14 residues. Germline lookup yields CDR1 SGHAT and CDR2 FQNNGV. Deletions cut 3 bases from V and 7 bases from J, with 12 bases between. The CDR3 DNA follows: TGTGCCAGCAGCTTCCGGGCCGAGGGTGAAAAACTGTTTTTT. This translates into CASSFRAEGEKLFF.

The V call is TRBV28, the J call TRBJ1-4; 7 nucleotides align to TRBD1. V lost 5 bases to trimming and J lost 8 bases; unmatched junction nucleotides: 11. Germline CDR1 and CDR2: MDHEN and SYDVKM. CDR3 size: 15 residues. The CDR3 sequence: CASSLRGTEREKLFF. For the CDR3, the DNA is TGTGCCAGCAGTCTAAGAGGGACAGAAAGGGAAAAACTGTTTTTT.

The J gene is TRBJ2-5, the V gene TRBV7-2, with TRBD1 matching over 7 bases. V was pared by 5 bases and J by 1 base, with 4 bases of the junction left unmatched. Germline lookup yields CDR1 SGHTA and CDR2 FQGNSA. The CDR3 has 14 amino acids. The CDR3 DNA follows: TGTGCCAGCAGCAGAGGGACAGTCCAAGAGACCCAGTACTTC. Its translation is CASSRGTVQETQYF.

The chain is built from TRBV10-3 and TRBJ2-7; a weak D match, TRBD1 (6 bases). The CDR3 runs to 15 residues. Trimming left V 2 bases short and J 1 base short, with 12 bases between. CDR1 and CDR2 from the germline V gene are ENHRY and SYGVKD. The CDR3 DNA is TGTGCCATCAGTGAGGCACAGGGTACATCCTACGAGCAGTACTTC. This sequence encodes CAISEAQGTSYEQYF.

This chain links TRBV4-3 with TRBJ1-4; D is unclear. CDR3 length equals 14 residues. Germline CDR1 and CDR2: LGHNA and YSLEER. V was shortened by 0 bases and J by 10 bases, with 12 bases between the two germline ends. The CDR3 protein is CASSQDDDGGKLFF. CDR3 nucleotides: TGCGCCAGCAGCCAAGATGACGACGGCGGAAAACTGTTTTTT.

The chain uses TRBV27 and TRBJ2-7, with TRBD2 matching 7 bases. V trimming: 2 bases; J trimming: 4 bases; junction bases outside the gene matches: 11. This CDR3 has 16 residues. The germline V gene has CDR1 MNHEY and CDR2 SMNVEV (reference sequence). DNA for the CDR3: TGTGCCAGCAGTTTAGACTACTCGGTGGGAGGGTACGAGCAGTACTTC. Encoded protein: CASSLDYSVGGYEQYF.

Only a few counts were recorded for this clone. The CDR3 DNA is TGTGCCAGCAGTCCAGGGACAGGGTACGGCTACACCTTC. Translating gives CASSPGTGYGYTF. The chain is built from TRBV6-5 and TRBJ1-2; 9 nucleotides line up with TRBD1. This CDR3 is 13 amino acids long. Germline V gene lookup returns CDR1 MNHEY and CDR2 SVGAGI. The V and J ends lost 5 bases and 8 bases, in that order; junction bases with no gene match: 6.

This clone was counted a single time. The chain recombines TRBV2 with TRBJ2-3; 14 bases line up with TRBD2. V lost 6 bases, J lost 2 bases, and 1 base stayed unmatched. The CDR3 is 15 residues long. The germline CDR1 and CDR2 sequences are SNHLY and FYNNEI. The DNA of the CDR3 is TGTGCCAGCAGGACTAGCGGGGGGGTCACAGATACGCAGTATTTT. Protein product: CASRTSGGVTDTQYF.